This TCR beta chain was captured in a study of CD8 T cells in ankylosing spondylitis. Study observations and caveats: Certain motif variants had earlier been reported in reactive arthritis synovial fluid and blood. Disease-linked clones reportedly showed significant enrichment in matched ankylosing spondylitis synovial fluid. Ankylosing spondylitis blood seemed to carry a telltale TCR beta motif made of roughly 8 highly homologous variants.

Note on this clonotype: Its antigen is not known.

One entry per CDR3 protein results from TCRdb running MiXCR on the 5' RACE reads. Found here are roughly 250,000 distinct CDR3 sequences, around 7.8% of them singletons; the top ten hold nearly 7%. J lost 2 bases, V lost 7 bases, and 11 bases had no gene match. CDR3 length: 16 amino acids. Germline assignment: CDR1 PRHDT and CDR2 FYEKMQ (reference sequence). Sequenced: blood, either unsorted or a sorted T cell fraction (not recorded which). This chain connects TRBV13 to TRBJ2-1, with TRBD2 matching over 7 bases. The source is a male donor with ankylosing spondylitis or in good health (not recorded which). CDR3 in amino acids: CASTARLGGTYNEQFF. DNA of the CDR3: TGTGCCAGCACCGCACGCTTGGGGGGGACCTACAATGAGCAGTTCTTC.